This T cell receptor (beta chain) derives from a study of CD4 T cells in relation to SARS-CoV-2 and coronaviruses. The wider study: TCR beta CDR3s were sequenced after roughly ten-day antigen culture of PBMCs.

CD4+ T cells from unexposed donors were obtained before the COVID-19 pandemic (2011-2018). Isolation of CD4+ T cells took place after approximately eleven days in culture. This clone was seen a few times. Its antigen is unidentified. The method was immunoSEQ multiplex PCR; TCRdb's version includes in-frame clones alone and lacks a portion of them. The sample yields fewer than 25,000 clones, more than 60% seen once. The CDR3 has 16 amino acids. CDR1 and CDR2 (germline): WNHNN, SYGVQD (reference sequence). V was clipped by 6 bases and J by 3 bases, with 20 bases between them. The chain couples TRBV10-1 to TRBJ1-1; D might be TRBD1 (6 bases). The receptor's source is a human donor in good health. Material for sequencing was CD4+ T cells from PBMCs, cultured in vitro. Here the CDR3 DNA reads TGCGCCAGCAGCCGGGGACCAGGGGCGGTGGACACTGAAGCTTTCTTT. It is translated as CASSRGPGAVDTEAFF.